Listed below are T cell receptor beta chains from one sample, sequenced in a study of identical twins. Each CDR3 protein is one row after TCRdb ran MiXCR on the 5' RACE reads. The sample has more than 600,000 distinct CDR3 sequences; around a sixth are singletons. These data also featured in a second study, about T cells expressing NK-cell markers.

The sequenced sample consisted of PBMCs. The receptor source for this set is a woman between 18 and 30 years old in good health. Each CDR3 is given with its conserved first and last residue. A D gene is named only where the DNA matches it firmly. Size tells how often a clone was seen (once, few, many) or the class of an expanded clone, and some rows leave it out.

>TRBV27|.|TRBD2|TRBJ2-7
CASRVVLAGDRQYF
TGTGCCAGCAGAGTCGTCCTAGCGGGAGATCGGCAGTACTTC
>TRBV4-2|.|TRBD2|TRBJ2-1
CASIHTGTSGRGTYNEQFF
TGTGCCAGCATCCATACCGGGACTAGCGGGAGAGGGACCTACAATGAGCAGTTCTTC
>TRBV3-1|.|.|TRBJ1-1
CASSQDRATAFF
TGTGCCAGCAGCCAAGATAGGGCTACGGCTTTCTTT
>TRBV5-6|.|.|TRBJ2-3
CASRSGLDTQYF
TGTGCCAGCAGGTCGGGGTTGGATACGCAGTATTTT
>TRBV12-3/TRBV12-4|many|TRBD2|TRBJ2-3
CASSLRSSGRVGDTQYF
TGTGCCAGCAGTTTAAGATCCAGCGGGAGGGTCGGAGATACGCAGTATTTT
>TRBV12-3/TRBV12-4|.|.|TRBJ2-5
CASSSGTWGTQYF
TGTGCCAGCAGTTCCGGGACTTGGGGGACCCAGTACTTC
>TRBV6-5|few|.|TRBJ2-3
CASSSPGALGDTQYF
TGTGCCAGCAGTTCCCCCGGGGCGTTGGGAGATACGCAGTATTTT
>TRBV6-5|.|.|TRBJ2-5
CASSYSTALQETQYF
TGTGCCAGCAGTTACTCGACCGCTCTTCAAGAGACCCAGTACTTC
>TRBV9|few|TRBD1|TRBJ1-2
CASSVGQGQYYGYTF
TGTGCCAGCAGCGTAGGACAGGGGCAGTACTATGGCTACACCTTC
>TRBV7-9|once|.|TRBJ2-5
CASTFSQETQYF
TGTGCCAGCACCTTTAGCCAAGAGACCCAGTACTTC
>TRBV5-5|few|.|TRBJ1-2
CASSPDPTNYGYTF
TGTGCCAGCAGCCCCGACCCCACCAACTATGGCTACACCTTC
>TRBV20-1|.|TRBD2|TRBJ2-5
CSATGTSGDTQETQYF
TGCAGTGCTACGGGGACTAGCGGGGACACACAAGAGACCCAGTACTTC
>TRBV6-5|few|.|TRBJ2-6
CASSYGAGSSGANVLTF
TGTGCCAGCAGTTACGGTGCGGGAAGCTCTGGGGCCAACGTCCTGACTTTC
>TRBV18|.|.|TRBJ2-1
CASSAGTLDYNEQFF
TGTGCCAGCTCAGCCGGGACCTTAGACTACAATGAGCAGTTCTTC
>TRBV20-1|few|.|TRBJ2-7
CSATLLEVGREQYF
TGCAGTGCGACTCTACTAGAAGTCGGGCGCGAGCAGTACTTC
>TRBV5-1|few|.|TRBJ2-3
CASSTTGRGTDTQYF
TGCGCCAGCAGCACAACAGGGAGGGGGACAGATACGCAGTATTTT
>TRBV4-1|.|.|TRBJ2-5
CASSQEGTRPGETQYF
TGCGCCAGCAGCCAAGAGGGCACTCGGCCCGGAGAGACCCAGTACTTC
>TRBV5-1|few|TRBD1|TRBJ2-1
CASSLWGQGADEQFF
TGCGCCAGCAGCTTATGGGGACAGGGAGCGGATGAGCAGTTCTTC
>TRBV6-1|.|TRBD1|TRBJ2-3
CASSKRQGHTDTQYF
TGTGCCAGCAGTAAACGACAGGGTCACACAGATACGCAGTATTTT
>TRBV7-9|.|.|TRBJ1-5
CASSFIGQPQHF
TGTGCCAGCAGCTTTATAGGACAGCCCCAGCATTTT
>TRBV6-1|.|TRBD2|TRBJ2-7
CASRIAGPAEQYF
TGTGCCAGCAGGATAGCGGGACCGGCCGAGCAGTACTTC
>TRBV11-3|few|.|TRBJ2-3
CASTRGGHTQYF
TGTGCCAGCACCCGTGGCGGCCATACGCAGTATTTT
>TRBV6-1|.|.|TRBJ2-6
CASCPRLLGANVLTF
TGTGCCAGCTGCCCCAGGTTGTTAGGGGCCAACGTCCTGACTTTC
>TRBV10-3|few|TRBD2|TRBJ2-3
CAISGTSGGTDTQYF
TGTGCCATCAGTGGGACTAGCGGGGGCACAGATACGCAGTATTTT
>TRBV12-3/TRBV12-4|.|TRBD1|TRBJ2-1
CASSSYRPGQGFNEQFF
TGTGCCAGCAGTTCATACAGACCGGGACAGGGGTTCAATGAGCAGTTCTTC
>TRBV12-5|.|.|TRBJ2-3
CASGLVGGTSYTQYF
TGTGCTAGTGGTTTGGTAGGGGGGACTTCTTATACGCAGTATTTT
>TRBV7-2|.|.|TRBJ2-5
CASSWGAKRETQYF
TGTGCCAGCAGCTGGGGGGCCAAAAGGGAGACCCAGTACTTC
>TRBV20-1|many|.|TRBJ2-1
CSALNNEQFF
TGCAGTGCTCTCAACAATGAGCAGTTCTTC
>TRBV27|few|.|TRBJ2-3
CASRTGTIRNTQYF
TGTGCCAGCAGGACCGGGACAATACGTAATACGCAGTATTTT
>TRBV10-3|.|TRBD2|TRBJ2-5
CAISTGLGVGETQYF
TGTGCCATCAGTACTGGACTAGGCGTGGGGGAGACCCAGTACTTC
>TRBV20-1|few|.|TRBJ2-5
CSAESGLGTQYF
TGCAGTGCCGAATCCGGGTTGGGGACCCAGTACTTC
>TRBV7-2|.|.|TRBJ2-1
CASSVGGLQSYNEQFF
TGTGCCAGCAGCGTAGGAGGACTCCAATCCTACAATGAGCAGTTCTTC
>TRBV20-1|.|TRBD2|TRBJ2-5
CSSGREGLILETQYF
TGCAGTTCGGGGCGGGAGGGCCTCATCTTGGAGACCCAGTACTTC
>TRBV9|.|.|TRBJ1-5
CASSVGNSNQPQHF
TGTGCCAGCAGCGTAGGAAATAGCAATCAGCCCCAGCATTTT
>TRBV7-9|few|.|TRBJ1-1
CASSWGEVMNTEAFF
TGTGCCAGCAGCTGGGGGGAGGTTATGAACACTGAAGCTTTCTTT
>TRBV20-1|.|TRBD2|TRBJ2-3
CSAKDGGGPTDTQYF
TGCAGTGCAAAGGATGGGGGAGGGCCCACAGATACGCAGTATTTT
>TRBV10-3|few|TRBD1|TRBJ2-3
CAIRTVRGGRSDTQYF
TGTGCCATCAGGACGGTCAGAGGGGGCCGATCAGATACGCAGTATTTT
>TRBV20-1|few|TRBD1|TRBJ2-1
CSAGMGQGNLLWYNEQFF
TGCAGTGCTGGAATGGGACAGGGGAATCTCTTATGGTACAATGAGCAGTTCTTC
>TRBV5-4|.|TRBD1|TRBJ1-6
CASSLYWTGGASPLHF
TGTGCCAGCAGCTTGTATTGGACAGGGGGGGCTTCACCCCTCCACTTT
>TRBV6-1|.|.|TRBJ2-2
CAISKRLAGELFF
TGTGCCATCTCCAAGCGATTGGCCGGGGAGCTGTTTTTT
>TRBV7-9|.|TRBD2|TRBJ2-1
CASSRASGSGNEQFF
TGTGCCAGCAGCCGGGCTAGCGGGAGCGGCAATGAGCAGTTCTTC
>TRBV6-1|.|.|TRBJ1-1
CASRVEVNTEAFF
TGTGCCAGCAGGGTGGAGGTGAACACTGAAGCTTTCTTT
>TRBV7-9|.|.|TRBJ2-1
CASSVSHEQFF
TGTGCCAGCAGCGTTAGCCATGAGCAGTTCTTC
>TRBV7-2|many|TRBD1|TRBJ2-1
CASSSPGQLTKYNEQFF
TGTGCCAGCAGCTCCCCGGGACAGCTAACTAAATACAATGAGCAGTTCTTC
>TRBV18|.|.|TRBJ2-7
CASSPRTDYDEQYF
TGTGCCAGCTCACCAAGGACGGACTATGACGAGCAGTACTTC
>TRBV3-1|.|.|TRBJ2-3
CASSQEKWTDTDTQYF
TGTGCCAGCAGCCAAGAGAAATGGACAGACACAGATACGCAGTATTTT
>TRBV7-2|few|TRBD1|TRBJ2-7
CASSARTGPYEQYF
TGTGCCAGCAGCGCGCGGACAGGGCCCTACGAGCAGTACTTC
>TRBV6-2/TRBV6-3|few|.|TRBJ2-7
CASSYRGEAVREQYF
TGTGCCAGCAGTTACCGAGGCGAGGCCGTACGGGAGCAGTACTTC
>TRBV30|.|.|TRBJ1-2
CAWSVLRSYTF
TGTGCCTGGAGTGTACTTAGAAGCTACACCTTC
>TRBV2|few|.|TRBJ1-2
CASGGPRAGYTF
TGTGCCAGCGGGGGGCCCAGGGCAGGCTACACCTTC